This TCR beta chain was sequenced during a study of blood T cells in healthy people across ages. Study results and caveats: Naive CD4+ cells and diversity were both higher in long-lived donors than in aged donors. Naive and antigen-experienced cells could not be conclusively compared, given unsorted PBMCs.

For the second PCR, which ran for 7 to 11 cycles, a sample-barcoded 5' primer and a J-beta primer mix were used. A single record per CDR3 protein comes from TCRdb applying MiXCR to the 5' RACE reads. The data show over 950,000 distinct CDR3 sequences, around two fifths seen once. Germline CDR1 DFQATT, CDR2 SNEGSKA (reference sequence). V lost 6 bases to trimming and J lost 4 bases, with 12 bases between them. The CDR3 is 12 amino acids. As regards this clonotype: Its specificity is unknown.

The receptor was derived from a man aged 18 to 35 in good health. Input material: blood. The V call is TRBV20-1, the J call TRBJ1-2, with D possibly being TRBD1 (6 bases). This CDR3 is CSARTVSYGYTF. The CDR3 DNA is TGCAGTGCCCGGACAGTTTCCTATGGCTACACCTTC.